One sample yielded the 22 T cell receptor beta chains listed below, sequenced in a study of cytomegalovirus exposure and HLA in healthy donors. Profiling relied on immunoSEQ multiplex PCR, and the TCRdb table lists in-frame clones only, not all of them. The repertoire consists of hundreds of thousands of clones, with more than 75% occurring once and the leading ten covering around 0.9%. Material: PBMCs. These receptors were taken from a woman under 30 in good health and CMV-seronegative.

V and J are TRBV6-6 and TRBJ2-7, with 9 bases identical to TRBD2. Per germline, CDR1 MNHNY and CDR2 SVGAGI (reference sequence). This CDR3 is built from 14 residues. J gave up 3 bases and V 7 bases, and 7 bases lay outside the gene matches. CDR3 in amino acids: CASTLAGVNYEQYF. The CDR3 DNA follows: TGTGCCAGCACCTTAGCGGGAGTGAACTACGAGCAGTACTTC.

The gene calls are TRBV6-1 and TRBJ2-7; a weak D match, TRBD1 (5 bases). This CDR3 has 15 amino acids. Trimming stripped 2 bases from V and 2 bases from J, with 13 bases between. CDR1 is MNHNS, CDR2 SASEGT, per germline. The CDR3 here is CASSESGYGPYEQYF. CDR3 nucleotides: TGTGCCAGCAGTGAATCAGGGTACGGGCCCTACGAGCAGTACTTC.

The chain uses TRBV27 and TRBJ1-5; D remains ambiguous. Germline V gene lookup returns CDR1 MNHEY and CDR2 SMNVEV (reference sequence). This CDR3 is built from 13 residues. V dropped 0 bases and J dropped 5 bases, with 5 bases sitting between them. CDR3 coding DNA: TGTGCCAGCAGTTTATCCGCGGATCAGCCCCAGCATTTT. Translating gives CASSLSADQPQHF.

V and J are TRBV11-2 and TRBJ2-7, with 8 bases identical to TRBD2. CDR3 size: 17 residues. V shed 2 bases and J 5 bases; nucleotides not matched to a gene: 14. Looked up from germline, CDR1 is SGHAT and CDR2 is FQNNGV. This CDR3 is CASSLLVAGGRAHEQYF. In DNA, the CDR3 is TGTGCCAGCAGCTTACTGGTTGCGGGAGGTCGTGCTCACGAGCAGTACTTC.

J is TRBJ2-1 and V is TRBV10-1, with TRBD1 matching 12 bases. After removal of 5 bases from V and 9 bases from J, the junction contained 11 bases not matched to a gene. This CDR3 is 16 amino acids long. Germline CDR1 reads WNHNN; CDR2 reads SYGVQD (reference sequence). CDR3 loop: CASSPMPGQGASEQFF. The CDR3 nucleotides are TGCGCCAGCAGTCCCATGCCGGGACAGGGGGCAAGTGAGCAGTTCTTC.

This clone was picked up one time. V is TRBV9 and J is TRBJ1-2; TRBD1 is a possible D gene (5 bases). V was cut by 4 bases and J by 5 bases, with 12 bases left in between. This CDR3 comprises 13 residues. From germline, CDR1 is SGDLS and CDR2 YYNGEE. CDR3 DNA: TGTGCCAGCAGCCCGCAGGGTCAGTATGGCTACACCTTC. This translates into CASSPQGQYGYTF. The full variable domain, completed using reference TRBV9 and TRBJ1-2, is DSGVTQTPKHLITATGQRVTLRCSPRSGDLSVYWYQQSLDQGLQFLIQYYNGEERAKGNILERFSAQQFPDLHSELNLSSLELGDSALYFCASSPQGQYGYTFGSGTRLTVV.

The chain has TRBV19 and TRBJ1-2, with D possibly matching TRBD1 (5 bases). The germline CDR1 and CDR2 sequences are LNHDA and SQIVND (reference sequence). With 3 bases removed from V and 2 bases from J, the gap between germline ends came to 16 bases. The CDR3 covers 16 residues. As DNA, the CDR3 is TGTGCCAGTAGTATGGTTGGGGCAGAACAAAACTATGGCTACACCTTC. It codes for CASSMVGAEQNYGYTF.

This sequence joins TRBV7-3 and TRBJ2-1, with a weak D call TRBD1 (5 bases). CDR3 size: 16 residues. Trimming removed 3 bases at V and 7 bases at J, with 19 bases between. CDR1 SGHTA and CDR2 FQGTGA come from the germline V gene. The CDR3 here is CASSFTPGAPGNEQFF. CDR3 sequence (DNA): TGTGCCAGCAGCTTCACACCTGGGGCACCCGGAAATGAGCAGTTCTTC.

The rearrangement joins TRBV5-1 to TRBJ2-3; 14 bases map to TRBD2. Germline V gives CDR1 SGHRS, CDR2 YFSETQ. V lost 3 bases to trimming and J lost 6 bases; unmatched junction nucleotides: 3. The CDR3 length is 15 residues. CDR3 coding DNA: TGCGCCAGCAGCTGGGGACTAGCGGGAGCTGATACGCAGTATTTT. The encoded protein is CASSWGLAGADTQYF.

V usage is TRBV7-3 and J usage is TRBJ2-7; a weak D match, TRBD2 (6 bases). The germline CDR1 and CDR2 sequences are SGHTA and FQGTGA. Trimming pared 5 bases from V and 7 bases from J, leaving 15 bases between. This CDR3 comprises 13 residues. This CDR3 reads CASSRGGSEEQYF. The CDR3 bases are TGTGCCAGCAGCCGTGGGGGGTCTGAGGAGCAGTACTTC.

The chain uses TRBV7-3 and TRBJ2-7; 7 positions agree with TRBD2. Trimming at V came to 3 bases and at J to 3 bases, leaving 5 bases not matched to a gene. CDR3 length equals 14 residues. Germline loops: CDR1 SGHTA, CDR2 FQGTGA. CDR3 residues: CASSFAGAGYEQYF. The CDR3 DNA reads TGTGCCAGCAGCTTCGCGGGAGCGGGCTACGAGCAGTACTTC.

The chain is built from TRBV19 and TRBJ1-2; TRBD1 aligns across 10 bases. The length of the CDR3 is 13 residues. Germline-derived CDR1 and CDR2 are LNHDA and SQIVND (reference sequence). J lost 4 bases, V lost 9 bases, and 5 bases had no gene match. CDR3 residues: CASRQGASYGYTF. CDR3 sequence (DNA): TGTGCCAGCAGACAGGGGGCTAGCTATGGCTACACCTTC.

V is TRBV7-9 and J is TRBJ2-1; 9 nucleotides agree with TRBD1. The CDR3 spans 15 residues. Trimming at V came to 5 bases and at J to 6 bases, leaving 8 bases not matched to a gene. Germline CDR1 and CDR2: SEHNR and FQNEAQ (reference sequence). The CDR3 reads CASSLSRDRVNEQFF. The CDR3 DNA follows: TGTGCCAGCAGCCTGTCCCGGGACAGGGTCAATGAGCAGTTCTTC.

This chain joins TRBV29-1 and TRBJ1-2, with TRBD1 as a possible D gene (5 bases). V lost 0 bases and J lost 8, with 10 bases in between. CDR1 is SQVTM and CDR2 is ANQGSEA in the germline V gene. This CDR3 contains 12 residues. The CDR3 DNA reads TGCAGCGTTGAAGACAGGGTTTGGGGCTACACCTTC. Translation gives CSVEDRVWGYTF.

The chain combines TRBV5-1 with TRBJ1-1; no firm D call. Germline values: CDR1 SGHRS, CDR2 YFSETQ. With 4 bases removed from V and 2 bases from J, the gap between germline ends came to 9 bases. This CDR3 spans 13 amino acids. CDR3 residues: CASSVRVNTEAFF. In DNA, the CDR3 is TGCGCCAGCAGCGTTCGGGTAAACACTGAAGCTTTCTTT.

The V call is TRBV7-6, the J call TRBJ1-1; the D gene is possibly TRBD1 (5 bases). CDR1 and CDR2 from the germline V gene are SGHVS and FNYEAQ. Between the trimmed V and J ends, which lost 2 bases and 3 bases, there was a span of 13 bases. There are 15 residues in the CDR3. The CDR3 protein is CASSLSPGLDTEAFF. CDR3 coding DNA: TGTGCCAGCAGCTTAAGTCCAGGGTTGGACACTGAAGCTTTCTTT.

This CDR3 reads CATSFKLEETQYF. DNA of the CDR3: TGTGCCACCAGCTTCAAGTTAGAAGAGACCCAGTACTTC. The genes are TRBV15 and TRBJ2-5; no firm D call. CDR3 length: 13 residues. Germline loops: CDR1 LNHNV, CDR2 YYDKDF (reference sequence). Trimming stripped 5 bases from V and 3 bases from J, with 10 bases between. The whole variable domain, remainder taken from reference TRBV15 and TRBJ2-5, is DAMVIQNPRYQVTQFGKPVTLSCSQTLNHNVMYWYQQKSSQAPKLLFHYYDKDFNNEADTPDNFQSRRPNTSFCFLDIRSPGLGDTAMYLCATSFKLEETQYFGPGTRLLVL.

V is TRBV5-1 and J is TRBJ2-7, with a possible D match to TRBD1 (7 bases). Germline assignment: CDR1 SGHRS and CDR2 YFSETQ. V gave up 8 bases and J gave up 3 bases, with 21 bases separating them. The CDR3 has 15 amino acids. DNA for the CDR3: TGCGCCAGTAACCAACAGGGGACCGGGAGCTACGAGCAGTACTTC. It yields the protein CASNQQGTGSYEQYF.

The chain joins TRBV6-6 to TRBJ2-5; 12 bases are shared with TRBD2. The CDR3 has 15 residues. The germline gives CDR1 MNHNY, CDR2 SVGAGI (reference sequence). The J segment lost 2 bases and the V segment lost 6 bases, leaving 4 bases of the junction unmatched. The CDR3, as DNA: TGTGCCAGCAGCAACGGACTAGCGGGACAAGAGACCCAGTACTTC. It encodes CASSNGLAGQETQYF.

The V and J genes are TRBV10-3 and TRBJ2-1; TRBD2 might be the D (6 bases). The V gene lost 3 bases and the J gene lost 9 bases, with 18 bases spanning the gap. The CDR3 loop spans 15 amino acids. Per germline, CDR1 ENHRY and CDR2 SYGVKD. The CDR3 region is CAISESGPHGGEQFF. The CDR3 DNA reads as TGTGCCATCAGTGAATCCGGGCCCCACGGGGGTGAGCAGTTCTTC.

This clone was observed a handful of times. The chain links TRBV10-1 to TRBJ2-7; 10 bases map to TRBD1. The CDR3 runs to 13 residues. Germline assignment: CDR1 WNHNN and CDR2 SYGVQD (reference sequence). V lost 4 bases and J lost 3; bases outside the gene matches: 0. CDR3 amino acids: CASSGDRGYEQYF. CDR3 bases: TGCGCCAGCAGTGGGGACAGGGGCTACGAGCAGTACTTC.

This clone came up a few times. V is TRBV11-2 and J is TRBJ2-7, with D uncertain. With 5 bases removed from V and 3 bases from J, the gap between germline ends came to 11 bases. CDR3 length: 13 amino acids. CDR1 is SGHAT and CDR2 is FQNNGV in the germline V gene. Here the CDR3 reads CASSTTRFYEQYF. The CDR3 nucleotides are TGTGCCAGCAGCACAACCAGGTTCTACGAGCAGTACTTC.